This T cell receptor (beta chain) comes out of a study of Graves' ophthalmopathy and Graves' hyperthyroidism. Study-wide context: Peripheral blood sampling occurred at initial diagnosis, before any treatment.

Broader study findings: Most thyroid clonotypes expanded beyond 0.001 frequency were also found in blood.

This clonotype was seen many times. No antigen is known for it. CDR3 length: 13 amino acids. Between the trimmed V and J ends, which lost 7 bases and 2 bases, there was a span of 11 bases. The authors amplified TCR beta CDR3 regions from RNA transcripts. The authors performed first-round RT-PCR with HTBI primers and then a second-round multiplex PCR. MiXCR was run by TCRdb on the multiplex PCR reads, yielding one entry per CDR3 protein. The data hold 300,000 to 400,000 distinct CDR3 sequences, with around a sixth observed a single time. A duration under 3 months, NOSPECS ≥4, CAS ≥3 and moderate-to-severe activity characterized the donors with ophthalmopathy. PBMCs were isolated from a roughly 9.6 ml sample of fresh peripheral blood.

The sequence derives from an adult man with Graves' ophthalmopathy. The chain links TRBV12-3 or TRBV12-4 to TRBJ2-5, with a weak D call TRBD1 (6 bases). Material for sequencing was peripheral blood. The CDR3 here is CASNPTGQETQYF. DNA of the CDR3: TGTGCCAGCAACCCGACAGGTCAAGAGACCCAGTACTTC.